The clone carrying this T cell receptor beta chain has more than one count but fewer than ten. Its antigen remains unknown. Trimming stripped 0 bases from V and 0 bases from J, with 11 bases between. From germline, CDR1 is LNHNV and CDR2 YYDKDF (reference sequence). The CDR3 is made up of 17 amino acids. Participants, patients aged 18 to 65, had newly diagnosed hyperthyroidism with a duration under 2 months. The study excluded patients with uncontrolled infection, other autoimmune disease, pregnancy or lactation. This sample was taken from a study of T cells in Graves' hyperthyroidism and ophthalmopathy. General observations from the study: Model predictions of ophthalmopathy came a median 6.5 months before onset. Expanded thyroid clonotypes (above 0.001) were mostly also found in blood.

Amplified TCR beta CDR3 regions came from RNA transcripts. First-round RT-PCR of the TCR CDR3 relied on the HTBI primer set. TCRdb independently ran MiXCR on the multiplex PCR reads; one entry per CDR3 protein. The sample includes a few hundred thousand distinct CDR3 sequences, 12% to 15% of them seen just once. The sequenced material came from blood. This sequence joins TRBV15 and TRBJ2-2; a possible D gene is TRBD2 (6 bases). The sequence came from a woman between 35 and 50 years old with Graves' hyperthyroidism. The CDR3 sequence is CATSRDAGSANTGELFF. CDR3 DNA: TGTGCCACCAGCAGAGATGCCGGGAGCGCGAACACCGGGGAGCTGTTTTTT.